The 22 T cell receptor beta chains in this list originate from one sample, sequenced in a study of T-cell reconstitution after alpha-beta-depleted transplantation in children. Unique molecular identifiers were incorporated during preparation of the TCRbeta library. TCRdb reanalysed the PCR reads using MiXCR and keeps one entry per CDR3 protein. The sample holds about 480,000 distinct CDR3 sequences; approximately 12% are singletons and the top ten take about 5.4%. This specimen consisted of PBMCs from the stem cell graft donor, obtained from the stem cell graft. The receptors were sampled from a human donor who donated a stem cell graft to a child with combined immunodeficiency.

This clonotype was detected ten times or more. The rearrangement links TRBV28 to TRBJ2-5; D unclear. CDR3 length: 15 amino acids. V lost 1 base to trimming and J lost 6 bases, with 15 bases between them. Germline V lookup: CDR1 MDHEN, CDR2 SYDVKM. The CDR3 bases are TGTGCCAGCAGTTTATTTGTGTGGACCGGGCAGACCCAGTACTTC. This sequence encodes CASSLFVWTGQTQYF.

The table lists this clonotype with many counts. This chain joins TRBV6-1 and TRBJ2-4; TRBD1 matches 9 bases. Trimming at V came to 5 bases and at J to 4 bases, leaving 12 bases not matched to a gene. Germline V lookup: CDR1 MNHNS, CDR2 SASEGT. The CDR3 spans 17 residues. The CDR3 spells CASSNRRDRDRKNIQYF. The CDR3 nucleotides read TGTGCCAGCAGTAACCGCCGGGACAGGGATCGGAAAAACATTCAGTACTTC.

The J gene is TRBJ2-2, the V gene TRBV2; 7 bases match TRBD2. CDR3 length: 14 amino acids. Germline V lookup: CDR1 SNHLY, CDR2 FYNNEI. Trimming at V came to 6 bases and at J to 6 bases, leaving 7 bases not matched to a gene. The CDR3 is CASRDRLASGELFF. The CDR3 nucleotides read TGTGCCAGCAGAGACCGACTAGCCTCCGGGGAGCTGTTTTTT.

There are many counts of this clonotype. The chain is built from TRBV29-1 and TRBJ2-2; TRBD2 might be the D (5 bases). CDR3 length: 13 residues. The V end was cut by 6 bases, the J end by 0 bases, with 8 bases between. Germline V lookup: CDR1 SQVTM, CDR2 ANQGSEA. CDR3 nucleotide sequence: TGCAGCGTCGAGGGTTCGAACACCGGGGAGCTGTTTTTT. Translating gives CSVEGSNTGELFF.

In this sample, this clonotype turned up many times. V usage is TRBV7-8 and J usage is TRBJ1-5, with D hard to call. Germline V lookup: CDR1 SGHVS, CDR2 FQNEAQ. CDR3 length: 14 residues. V dropped 6 bases and J dropped 7 bases, with 16 bases sitting between them. CDR3 DNA sequence: TGTGCCAGCAGTTCACACGGACCGCTCCAGCCCCAGCATTTT. Protein sequence: CASSSHGPLQPQHF.

This clonotype was seen repeatedly, ten times or more. The CDR3 coding sequence is TGCAGCGTTGGGATGGGACTCCAAGAGACCCAGTACTTC. It codes for CSVGMGLQETQYF. The rearrangement links TRBV29-1 to TRBJ2-5; D possibly corresponds to TRBD2 (6 bases). Germline V gene sequence: CDR1 SQVTM, CDR2 ANQGSEA. Trimming shortened V by 4 bases and J by 1 base, and 10 bases separated the two germline ends. The CDR3 is 13 residues long.

The sample holds a few counts of this clonotype. The CDR3 here is CAVTPQGRDTQYF. The DNA for the CDR3 is TGTGCCGTAACCCCACAGGGGCGAGATACGCAGTATTTT. This chain connects TRBV24-1 to TRBJ2-3; 7 bases are a match to TRBD1. Germline CDR1 is KGHDR and CDR2 is SFDVKD. The CDR3 has 13 amino acids. Unmatched junction bases numbered 10, after V lost 12 bases and J lost 5 bases.

This chain links TRBV25-1 with TRBJ2-3; 7 nucleotides agree with TRBD2. The CDR3 is 14 amino acids. V dropped 6 bases and J dropped 4; count of bases not matched to a gene: 7. Per the germline V gene, CDR1 is MGHDK and CDR2 is SYGVNS. This chain's CDR3 is CASRGRGGADTQYF. The DNA for the CDR3 is TGTGCCAGCAGAGGAAGGGGAGGGGCAGATACGCAGTATTTT.

This clonotype was counted at least ten times. The rearrangement uses TRBV12-3 or TRBV12-4 and TRBJ2-1, with D uncertain. The CDR3 runs to 15 residues. The germline V and J ends were trimmed by 6 bases and 1 base, with 13 bases remaining between them. The CDR3 DNA follows: TGTGCCAGCAGCCTCGACGGAGTTTCCTACAATGAGCAGTTCTTC. Its translation: CASSLDGVSYNEQFF.

This chain uses TRBV6-6 with TRBJ1-1; D unresolved. This CDR3 spans 12 amino acids. Per germline, CDR1 MNHNY and CDR2 SVGAGI (reference sequence). The V end lost 6 bases, the J end lost 13 bases, and 18 bases lay between the germline ends. The CDR3 region is CASSLLTRQVFF. In nucleotides, the CDR3 is TGTGCCAGCAGCCTCCTGACCCGGCAAGTTTTCTTT.

This sequence joins TRBV7-2 and TRBJ2-2, with D uncertain. From germline, CDR1 is SGHTA and CDR2 FQGNSA. V was trimmed by 5 bases and J by 1 base, leaving 11 bases between them. The CDR3 runs 15 residues. The DNA of the CDR3 is TGTGCCAGCAGCCGCCCGCGGCAGAACACCGGGGAGCTGTTTTTT. It is translated as CASSRPRQNTGELFF.

CDR3 nucleotides: TGTGCCAGCGCCAGGACAGGGGGTCGAGAGACCCAGTACTTC. Its protein is CASARTGGRETQYF. The chain links TRBV6-1 to TRBJ2-5; 10 positions agree with TRBD1. The CDR3 spans 14 residues. V lost 8 bases to trimming and J lost 4 bases; unmatched junction nucleotides: 7. Per germline, CDR1 MNHNS and CDR2 SASEGT.

There are many counts of this clonotype. V gene TRBV12-3 or TRBV12-4 combines with J gene TRBJ1-1; a possible D gene is TRBD1 (6 bases). Trimming took off 3 bases at V and 5 bases at J, with 16 bases between the two ends. The CDR3 is made up of 15 amino acids. For the CDR3, the DNA is TGTGCCAGCAGTTTGATACAGGGTTTTAGTACTGAAGCTTTCTTT. It encodes CASSLIQGFSTEAFF.

This clonotype was picked up a small number of times. The DNA of the CDR3 is TGTGCCAGCAGCTCTCCGACCACAAGGACTAGCGGGAGTCTGGGAGAGACCCAGTACTTC. This sequence encodes CASSSPTTRTSGSLGETQYF. The genes are TRBV11-2 and TRBJ2-5; 13 nucleotides line up with TRBD2. The CDR3 is 20 amino acids. The germline V gene has CDR1 SGHAT and CDR2 FQNNGV. The V gene end was trimmed by 4 bases and the J gene end by 4 bases; junction bases not matched to a gene: 18.

V usage is TRBV7-3 and J usage is TRBJ1-2; D remains unclear. This CDR3 contains 13 residues. Trimming removed 1 base at V and 4 bases at J, with 7 bases between. CDR1 and CDR2 (germline): SGHTA, FQGTGA. CDR3 bases: TGTGCCAGCAGCTTAAACCGGCCCTATGGCTACACCTTC. Translating it yields CASSLNRPYGYTF.

This clonotype was recorded once. The CDR3 spells CASSLNLQAVGGNNQPQHF. CDR3 coding DNA: TGTGCCAGCAGCCTAAATTTACAGGCCGTTGGGGGGAACAATCAGCCCCAGCATTTT. The chain recombines TRBV5-6 with TRBJ1-5; D is possibly TRBD1 (5 bases). The CDR3 totals 19 residues. Trimming removed 4 bases at V and 3 bases at J, with 26 bases between. The germline CDR1 and CDR2 sequences are SGHDT and YYEEEE.

J is TRBJ2-1 and V is TRBV7-9, with 10 bases matching TRBD2. V shed 5 bases and J 8 bases; nucleotides not matched to a gene: 12. CDR3 length: 16 amino acids. CDR1 and CDR2 (germline): SEHNR, FQNEAQ (reference sequence). CDR3 DNA: TGTGCCAGCAGCCGTGGGCTAGCGGGAGTTTTCGATGAGCAGTTCTTC. Its translation is CASSRGLAGVFDEQFF. Complete variable domain (other parts from reference TRBV7-9 and TRBJ2-1): DTGVSQNPRHKITKRGQNVTFRCDPISEHNRLYWYRQTLGQGPEFLTYFQNEAQLEKSRLLSDRFSAERPKGSFSTLEIQRTEQGDSAMYLCASSRGLAGVFDEQFFGPGTRLTVL.

CDR3 loop: CAWRIPGTDTQYF. The CDR3, as DNA: TGTGCCTGGAGAATTCCGGGCACAGATACGCAGTATTTT. V usage is TRBV30 and J usage is TRBJ2-3; no clear D gene. Germline assignment: CDR1 GTSNPN and CDR2 SVGIG (reference sequence). Trimming removed 3 bases from V and 1 base from J, with 8 bases in between. This CDR3 contains 13 residues.

This clonotype was counted between two and nine times. V usage is TRBV12-3 or TRBV12-4 and J usage is TRBJ2-6, with 8 bases identical to TRBD2. The CDR3 sequence is 16 residues long. For the CDR3, the DNA is TGTGTCACGGGAGGGGGACGTAACTCTGGGGCCAACGTCCTGACTTTC. It yields the protein CVTGGGRNSGANVLTF.

This clonotype was seen a handful of times. The chain couples TRBV24-1 to TRBJ1-5; D is ambiguous. Germline V gives CDR1 KGHDR, CDR2 SFDVKD. The CDR3 has 14 residues. Trimming took 5 bases from V and 10 from J, leaving 17 bases between them. In DNA form, the CDR3 reads TGTGCCACCAGTGGGTGGCCAGCCCAGTATCCCCAGCATTTT. This sequence encodes CATSGWPAQYPQHF.

V is TRBV5-6 and J is TRBJ1-5; 7 bases line up with TRBD1. Germline V gives CDR1 SGHDT, CDR2 YYEEEE. The trim removed 3 bases at V and 2 bases at J, leaving 11 bases unmatched. The CDR3 is 17 residues long. CDR3 sequence reads: CASSWGVEGAGNQPQHF. The DNA for the CDR3 is TGTGCCAGCAGCTGGGGGGTCGAGGGGGCCGGCAATCAGCCCCAGCATTTT.

The chain uses TRBV28 and TRBJ2-7, with D perhaps TRBD2 (5 bases). Germline assignment: CDR1 MDHEN and CDR2 SYDVKM. The V end was cut by 2 bases, the J end by 3 bases, with 20 bases between. The CDR3 spans 17 residues. The CDR3 sequence: CASSLSGVGGPYYEQYF. The DNA of the CDR3 is TGTGCCAGCAGTTTAAGCGGAGTAGGTGGACCCTACTACGAGCAGTACTTC.